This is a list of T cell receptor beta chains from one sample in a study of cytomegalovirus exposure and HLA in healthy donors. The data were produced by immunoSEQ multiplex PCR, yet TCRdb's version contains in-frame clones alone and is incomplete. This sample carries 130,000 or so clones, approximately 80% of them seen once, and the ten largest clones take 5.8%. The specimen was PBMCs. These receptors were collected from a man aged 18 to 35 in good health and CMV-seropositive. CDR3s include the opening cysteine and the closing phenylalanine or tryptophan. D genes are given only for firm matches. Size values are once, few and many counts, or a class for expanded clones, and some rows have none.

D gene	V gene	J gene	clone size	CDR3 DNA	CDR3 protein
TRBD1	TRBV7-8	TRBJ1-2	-	TGTGCCAGCAGCCCCCGGACAGGGTATGGCTACACCTTC	CASSPRTGYGYTF
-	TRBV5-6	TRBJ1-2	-	TGTGCCAGCAGCTTGGATCAAAGCAGAGGCTATGGCTACACCTTC	CASSLDQSRGYGYTF
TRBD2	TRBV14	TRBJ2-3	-	TGTGCCAGCAGCCCACCCGGGGGACTAGCGGGAGATACGCAGTATTTT	CASSPPGGLAGDTQYF
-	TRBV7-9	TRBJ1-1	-	TGTGCCAGCAGCTTAGAGCGAATTGGGAACACTGAAGCTTTCTTT	CASSLERIGNTEAFF
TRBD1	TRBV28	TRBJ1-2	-	TGTGCCAGCAGGACAGGGTCCTATGGCTACACCTTC	CASRTGSYGYTF
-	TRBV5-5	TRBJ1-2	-	TGTGCCAGCAGCCCCAGGGTGGTCTATGGCTACACCTTC	CASSPRVVYGYTF
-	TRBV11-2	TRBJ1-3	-	TGTGCCAGCAGCCCCCGATCACAGAACTCTGGAAACACCATATATTTT	CASSPRSQNSGNTIYF
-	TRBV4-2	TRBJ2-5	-	TGTGCCAGCAGCCGCTCCCGGGAGACCCAGTACTTC	CASSRSRETQYF
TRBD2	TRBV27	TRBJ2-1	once	TGTGCCAGCAGTTTAGCCACAAGACTGGCGGGGGGTGATGAGCAGTTCTTC	CASSLATRLAGGDEQFF
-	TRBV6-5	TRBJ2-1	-	TGTGCCAGCACGTCCGCAGGGTACAATGAGCAGTTCTTC	CASTSAGYNEQFF
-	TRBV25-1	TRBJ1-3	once	TGTGCCAGCAGTTGGGAGGGGTCTAATGGAAACACCATATATTTT	CASSWEGSNGNTIYF
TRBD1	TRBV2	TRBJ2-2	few	TGTGCCAGCAGATACGCCCGGACAGGGTCGGACGGGGAGCTGTTTTTT	CASRYARTGSDGELFF
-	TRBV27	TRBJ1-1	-	TGTGCCAGCAGTTTACCCCAGGGCGTAGCTTTCTTT	CASSLPQGVAFF
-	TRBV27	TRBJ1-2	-	TGTGCCAGCAGTTTTGCTGCTGGGTCGGACAGCTATGGCTACACCTTC	CASSFAAGSDSYGYTF
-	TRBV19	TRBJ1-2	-	TGTGCCAGTAGTTCCCGACAAGGAGGCTATGGCTACACCTTC	CASSSRQGGYGYTF
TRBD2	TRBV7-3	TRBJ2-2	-	TGTGCCAGCAGCAGGACTAGCGGGAACACCGGGGAGCTGTTTTTT	CASSRTSGNTGELFF
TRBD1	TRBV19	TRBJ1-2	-	TGTGCCATAGGAGACGGACAGGGGAACGATGGCTACACCTTC	CAIGDGQGNDGYTF
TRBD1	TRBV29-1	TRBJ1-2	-	TGCAGCGTTAAGGGACAGTTCTATGGCTACACCTTC	CSVKGQFYGYTF